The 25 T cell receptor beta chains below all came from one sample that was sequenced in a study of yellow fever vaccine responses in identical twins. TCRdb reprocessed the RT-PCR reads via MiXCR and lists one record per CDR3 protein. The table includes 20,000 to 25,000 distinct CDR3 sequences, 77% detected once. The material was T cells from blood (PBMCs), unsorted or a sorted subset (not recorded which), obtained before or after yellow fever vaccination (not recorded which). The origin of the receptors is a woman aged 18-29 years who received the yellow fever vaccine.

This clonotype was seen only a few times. The CDR3 loop reads CASSLAVAGGYEQYF. Here the CDR3 DNA reads TGTGCCAGCAGCTTAGCTGTGGCGGGAGGATACGAGCAGTACTTC. V usage is TRBV7-2 and J usage is TRBJ2-7; 8 nucleotides line up with TRBD2. Germline CDR1 is SGHTA and CDR2 is FQGNSA. Trimming cost V 0 bases and J 4 bases; bases outside gene matches: 5. CDR3 length: 15 amino acids.

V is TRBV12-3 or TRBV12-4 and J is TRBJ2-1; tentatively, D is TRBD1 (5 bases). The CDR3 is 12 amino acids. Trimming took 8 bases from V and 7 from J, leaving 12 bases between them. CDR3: CASSRGWNEQFF. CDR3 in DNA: TGTGCCAGCTCAAGGGGTTGGAATGAGCAGTTCTTC.

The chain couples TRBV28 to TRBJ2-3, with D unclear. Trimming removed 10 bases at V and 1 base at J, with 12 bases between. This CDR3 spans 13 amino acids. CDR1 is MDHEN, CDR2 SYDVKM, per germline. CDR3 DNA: TGTGCCACCCGAAAGGCAGGCACAGATACGCAGTATTTT. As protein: CATRKAGTDTQYF.

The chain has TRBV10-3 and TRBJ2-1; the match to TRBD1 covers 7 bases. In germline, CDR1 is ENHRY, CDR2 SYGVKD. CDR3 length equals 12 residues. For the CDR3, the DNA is TGTGGCACCGGGACAGTCTACAATGAGCAGTTCTTC. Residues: CGTGTVYNEQFF.

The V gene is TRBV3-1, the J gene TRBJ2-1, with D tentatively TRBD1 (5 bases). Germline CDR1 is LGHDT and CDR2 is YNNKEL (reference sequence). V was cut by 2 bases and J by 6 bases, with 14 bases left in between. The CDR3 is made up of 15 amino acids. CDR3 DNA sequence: TGTGCCAGCAGCCAACCCCCGGCAGGGTCCAATGAGCAGTTCTTC. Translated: CASSQPPAGSNEQFF.

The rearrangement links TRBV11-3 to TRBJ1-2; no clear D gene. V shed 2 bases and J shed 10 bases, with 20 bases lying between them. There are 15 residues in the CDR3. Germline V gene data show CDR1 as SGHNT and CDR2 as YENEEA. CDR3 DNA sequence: TGTGCCAGCAGCTTACTCTCTGCGATGGGAACGGCCTACACCTTC. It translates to CASSLLSAMGTAYTF.

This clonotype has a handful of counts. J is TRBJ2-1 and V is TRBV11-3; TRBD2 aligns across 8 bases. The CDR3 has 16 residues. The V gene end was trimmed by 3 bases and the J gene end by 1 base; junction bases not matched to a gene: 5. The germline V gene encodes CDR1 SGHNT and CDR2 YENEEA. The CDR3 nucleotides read TGTGCCAGCAGCTTTAGTAGCGGGGTTTCCTACAATGAGCAGTTCTTC. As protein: CASSFSSGVSYNEQFF. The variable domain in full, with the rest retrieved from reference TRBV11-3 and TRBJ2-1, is EAGVVQSPRYKIIEKKQPVAFWCNPISGHNTLYWYLQNLGQGPELLIRYENEEAVDDSQLPKDRFSAERLKGVDSTLKIQPAELGDSAVYLCASSFSSGVSYNEQFFGPGTRLTVL.

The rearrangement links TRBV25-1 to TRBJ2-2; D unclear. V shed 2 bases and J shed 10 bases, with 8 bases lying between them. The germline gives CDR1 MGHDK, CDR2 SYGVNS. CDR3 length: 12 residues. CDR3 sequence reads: CASSERVAELFF. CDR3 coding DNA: TGTGCCAGCAGTGAAAGGGTCGCGGAGCTGTTTTTT. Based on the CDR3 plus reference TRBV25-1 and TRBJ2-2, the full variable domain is EADIYQTPRYLVIGTGKKITLECSQTMGHDKMYWYQQDPGMELHLIHYSYGVNSTEKGDLSSESTVSRIRTEHFPLTLESARPSHTSQYLCASSERVAELFFGEGSRLTVL.

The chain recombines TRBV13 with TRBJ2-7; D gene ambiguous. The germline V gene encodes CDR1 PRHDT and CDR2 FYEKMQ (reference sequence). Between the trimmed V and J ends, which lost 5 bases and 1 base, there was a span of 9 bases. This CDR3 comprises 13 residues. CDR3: CASSPDYSYEQYF. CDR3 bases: TGTGCCAGCAGCCCTGATTATTCCTACGAGCAGTACTTC.

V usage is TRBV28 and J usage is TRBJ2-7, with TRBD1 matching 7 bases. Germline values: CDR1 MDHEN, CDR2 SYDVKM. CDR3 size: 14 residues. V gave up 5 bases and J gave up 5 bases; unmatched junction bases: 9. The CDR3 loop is CASSRRYRGDEQYV. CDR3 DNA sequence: TGTGCCAGCAGTCGACGTTACAGGGGAGACGAGCAGTACGTC.

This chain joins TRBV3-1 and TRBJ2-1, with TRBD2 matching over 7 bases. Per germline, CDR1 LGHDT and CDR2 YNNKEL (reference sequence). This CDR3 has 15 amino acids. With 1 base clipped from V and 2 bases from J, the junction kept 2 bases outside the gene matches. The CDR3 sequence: CASSQVAGAYNEQFF. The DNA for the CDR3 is TGTGCCAGCAGCCAAGTGGCGGGAGCCTACAATGAGCAGTTCTTC.

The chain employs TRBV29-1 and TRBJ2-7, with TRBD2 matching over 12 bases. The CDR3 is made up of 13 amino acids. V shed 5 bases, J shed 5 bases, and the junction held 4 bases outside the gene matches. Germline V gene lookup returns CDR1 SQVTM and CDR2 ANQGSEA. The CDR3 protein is CSVRTSGIHEQYF. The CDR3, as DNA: TGCAGCGTTCGGACTAGCGGGATACACGAGCAGTACTTC.

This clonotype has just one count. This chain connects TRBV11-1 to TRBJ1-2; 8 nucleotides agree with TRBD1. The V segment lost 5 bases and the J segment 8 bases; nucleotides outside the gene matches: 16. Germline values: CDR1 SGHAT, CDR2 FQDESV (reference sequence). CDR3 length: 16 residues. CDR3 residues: CASSTRLTGDIEGYTF. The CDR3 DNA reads TGTGCCAGCAGCACCCGTCTGACAGGGGATATAGAAGGCTACACCTTC.

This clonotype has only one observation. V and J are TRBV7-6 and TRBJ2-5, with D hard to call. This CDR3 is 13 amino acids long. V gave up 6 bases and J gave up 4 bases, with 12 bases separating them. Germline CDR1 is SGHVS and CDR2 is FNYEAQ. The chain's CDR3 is CASRGSWGETQYF. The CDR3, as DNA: TGTGCCAGCAGGGGTAGCTGGGGAGAGACCCAGTACTTC.

This chain's CDR3 is CASSLIGTQYF. Written as DNA, the CDR3 is TGTGCCAGCAGTTTAATCGGGACCCAGTACTTC. The gene calls are TRBV12-3 or TRBV12-4 and TRBJ2-5; D remains ambiguous. CDR3 size: 11 residues. The V end lost 2 bases, the J end lost 7 bases, and 5 bases lay between the germline ends.

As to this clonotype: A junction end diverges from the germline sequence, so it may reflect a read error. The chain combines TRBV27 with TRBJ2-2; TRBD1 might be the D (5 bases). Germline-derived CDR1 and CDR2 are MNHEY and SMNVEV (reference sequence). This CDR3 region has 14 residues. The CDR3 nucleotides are TGTGCCACCAGTTGGGGCAAATACACCGGGGAGCTGTTTTTT. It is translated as CATSWGKYTGELFF.

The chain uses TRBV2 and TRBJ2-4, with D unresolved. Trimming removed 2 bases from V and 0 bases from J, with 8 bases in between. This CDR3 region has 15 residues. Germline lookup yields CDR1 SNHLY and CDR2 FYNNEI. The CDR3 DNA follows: TGTGCCAGCAGTGAATTTGGGGTAGCCAAAAACATTCAGTACTTC. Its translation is CASSEFGVAKNIQYF.

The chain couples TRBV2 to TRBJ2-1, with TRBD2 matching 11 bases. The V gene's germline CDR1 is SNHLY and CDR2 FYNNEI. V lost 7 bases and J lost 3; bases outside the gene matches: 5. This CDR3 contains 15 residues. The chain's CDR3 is CASTGGTSGYNEQFF. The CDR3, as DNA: TGTGCCAGCACTGGGGGGACTAGCGGCTACAATGAGCAGTTCTTC.

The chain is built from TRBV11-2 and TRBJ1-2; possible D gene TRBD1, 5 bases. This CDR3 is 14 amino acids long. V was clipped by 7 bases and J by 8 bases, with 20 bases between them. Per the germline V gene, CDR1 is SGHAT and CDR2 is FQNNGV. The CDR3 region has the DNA TGTGCCAGCACCTACTCCGGGAAAGGGGAAGGCTACACCTTC. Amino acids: CASTYSGKGEGYTF.

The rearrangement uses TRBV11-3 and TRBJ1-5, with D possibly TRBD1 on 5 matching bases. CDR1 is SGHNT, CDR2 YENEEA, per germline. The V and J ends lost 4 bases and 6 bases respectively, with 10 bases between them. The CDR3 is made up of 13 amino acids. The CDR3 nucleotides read TGTGCCAGCAGCTCCAGGGTGGGTCAGCCCCAGCATTTT. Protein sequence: CASSSRVGQPQHF.

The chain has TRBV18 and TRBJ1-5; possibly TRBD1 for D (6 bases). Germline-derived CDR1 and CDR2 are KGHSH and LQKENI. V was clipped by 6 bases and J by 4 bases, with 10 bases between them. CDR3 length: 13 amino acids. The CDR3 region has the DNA TGTGCCAGCTCTGAGGGGGTGAATCAGCCCCAGCATTTT. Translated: CASSEGVNQPQHF.

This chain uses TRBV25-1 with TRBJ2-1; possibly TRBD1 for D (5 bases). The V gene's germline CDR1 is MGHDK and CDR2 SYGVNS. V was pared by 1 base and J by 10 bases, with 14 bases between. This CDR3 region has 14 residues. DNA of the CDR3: TGTGCCAGCAGTGAATCCGAGGACATCGGAGAGCAGTTCTTC. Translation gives CASSESEDIGEQFF. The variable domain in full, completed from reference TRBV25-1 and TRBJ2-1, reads EADIYQTPRYLVIGTGKKITLECSQTMGHDKMYWYQQDPGMELHLIHYSYGVNSTEKGDLSSESTVSRIRTEHFPLTLESARPSHTSQYLCASSESEDIGEQFFGPGTRLTVL.

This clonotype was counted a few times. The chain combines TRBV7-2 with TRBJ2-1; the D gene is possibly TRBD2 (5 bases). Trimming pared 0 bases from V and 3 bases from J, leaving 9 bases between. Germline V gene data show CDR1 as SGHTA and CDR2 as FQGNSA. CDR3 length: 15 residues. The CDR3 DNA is TGTGCCAGCAGCTTAGCGGTGGGGAGCTACAATGAGCAGTTCTTC. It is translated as CASSLAVGSYNEQFF. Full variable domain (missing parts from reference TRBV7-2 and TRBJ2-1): GAGVSQSPSNKVTEKGKDVELRCDPISGHTALYWYRQSLGQGLEFLIYFQGNSAPDKSGLPSDRFSAERTGGSVSTLTIQRTQQEDSAVYLCASSLAVGSYNEQFFGPGTRLTVL.

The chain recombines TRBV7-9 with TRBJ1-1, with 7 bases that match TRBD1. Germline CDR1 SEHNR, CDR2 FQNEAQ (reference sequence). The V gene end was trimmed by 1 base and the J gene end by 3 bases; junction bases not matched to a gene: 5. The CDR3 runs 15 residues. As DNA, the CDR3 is TGTGCCAGCAGCTTAGTGGCAGGGGGGTACACTGAAGCTTTCTTT. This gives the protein CASSLVAGGYTEAFF. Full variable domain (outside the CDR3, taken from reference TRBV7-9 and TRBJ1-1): DTGVSQNPRHKITKRGQNVTFRCDPISEHNRLYWYRQTLGQGPEFLTYFQNEAQLEKSRLLSDRFSAERPKGSFSTLEIQRTEQGDSAMYLCASSLVAGGYTEAFFGQGTRLTVV.

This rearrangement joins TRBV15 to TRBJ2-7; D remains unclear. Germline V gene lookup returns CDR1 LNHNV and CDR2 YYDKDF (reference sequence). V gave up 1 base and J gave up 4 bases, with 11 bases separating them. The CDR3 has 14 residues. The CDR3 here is CATSRGSQRYEQYF. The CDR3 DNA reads TGTGCCACCAGCAGAGGGTCGCAAAGGTACGAGCAGTACTTC.